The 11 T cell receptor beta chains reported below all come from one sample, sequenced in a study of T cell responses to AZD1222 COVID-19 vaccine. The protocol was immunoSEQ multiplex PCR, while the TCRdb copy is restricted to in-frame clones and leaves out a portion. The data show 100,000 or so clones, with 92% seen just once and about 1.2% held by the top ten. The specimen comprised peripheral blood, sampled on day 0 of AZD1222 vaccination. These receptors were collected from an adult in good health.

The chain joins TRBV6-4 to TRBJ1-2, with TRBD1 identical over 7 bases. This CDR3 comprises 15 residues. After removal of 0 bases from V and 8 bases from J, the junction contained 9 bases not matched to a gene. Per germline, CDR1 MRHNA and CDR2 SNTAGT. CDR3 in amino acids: CASSDSNEGAEGYTF. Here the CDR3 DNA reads TGTGCCAGCAGTGACTCAAATGAGGGGGCGGAGGGCTACACCTTC.

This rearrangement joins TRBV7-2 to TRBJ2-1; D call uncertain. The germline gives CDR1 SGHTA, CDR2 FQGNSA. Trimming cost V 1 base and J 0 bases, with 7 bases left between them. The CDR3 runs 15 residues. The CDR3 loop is CASSLVWSSYNEQFF. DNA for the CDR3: TGTGCCAGCAGCTTAGTGTGGAGCTCCTACAATGAGCAGTTCTTC.

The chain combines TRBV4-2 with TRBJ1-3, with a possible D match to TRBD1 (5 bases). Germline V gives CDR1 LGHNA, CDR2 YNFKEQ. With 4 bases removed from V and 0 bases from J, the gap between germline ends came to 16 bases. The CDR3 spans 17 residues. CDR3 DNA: TGTGCCAGCAGCCCCGGGGCGGGTCCGGACTCTGGAAACACCATATATTTT. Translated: CASSPGAGPDSGNTIYF.

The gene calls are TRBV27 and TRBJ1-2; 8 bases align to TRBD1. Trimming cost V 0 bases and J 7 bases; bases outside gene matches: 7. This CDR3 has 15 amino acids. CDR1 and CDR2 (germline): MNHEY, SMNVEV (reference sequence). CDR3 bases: TGTGCCAGCAGTTTATCGGCGCAGGGGGCAAGTGGCTACACCTTC. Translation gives CASSLSAQGASGYTF.

CDR3 in amino acids: CASSLSSSYNSPLHF. DNA of the CDR3: TGTGCCAGCAGCTTATCGAGCTCCTATAATTCACCCCTCCACTTT. The chain has TRBV5-6 and TRBJ1-6; no reliable D call. The CDR3 extends over 15 amino acids. The germline V and J ends were trimmed by 2 bases and 0 bases, with 6 bases remaining between them. Germline V gene lookup returns CDR1 SGHDT and CDR2 YYEEEE.

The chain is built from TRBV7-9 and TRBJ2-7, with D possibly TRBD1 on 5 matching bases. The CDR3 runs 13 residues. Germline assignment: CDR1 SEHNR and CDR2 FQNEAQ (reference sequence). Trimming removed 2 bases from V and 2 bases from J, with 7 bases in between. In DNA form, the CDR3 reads TGTGCCAGCAGCTTAAGGACACCCTACGAGCAGTACTTC. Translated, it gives CASSLRTPYEQYF.

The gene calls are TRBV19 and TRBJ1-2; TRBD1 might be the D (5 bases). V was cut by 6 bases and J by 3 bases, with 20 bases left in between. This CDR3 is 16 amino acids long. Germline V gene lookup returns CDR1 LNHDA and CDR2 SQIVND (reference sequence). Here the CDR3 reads CASRARGLVYDYGYTF. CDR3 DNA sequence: TGTGCCAGTAGGGCTCGGGGGTTGGTGTACGACTATGGCTACACCTTC.

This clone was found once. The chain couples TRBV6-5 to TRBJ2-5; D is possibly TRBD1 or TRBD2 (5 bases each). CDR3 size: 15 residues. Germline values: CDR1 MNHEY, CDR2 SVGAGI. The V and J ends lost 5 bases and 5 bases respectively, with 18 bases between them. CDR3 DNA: TGTGCCAGCAGTACCGGGGCAGGCGAGTGGGAGACCCAGTACTTC. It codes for CASSTGAGEWETQYF.

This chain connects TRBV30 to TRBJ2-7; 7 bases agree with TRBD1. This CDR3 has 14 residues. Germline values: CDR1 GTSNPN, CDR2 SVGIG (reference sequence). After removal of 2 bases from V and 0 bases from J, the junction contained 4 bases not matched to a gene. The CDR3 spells CAWSRTGISYEQYF. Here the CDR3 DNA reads TGTGCCTGGAGTCGGACAGGAATCTCCTACGAGCAGTACTTC.

The CDR3 protein is CASSVPGLQTGELFF. Written as DNA, the CDR3 is TGTGCCAGCTCAGTACCGGGACTACAGACCGGGGAGCTGTTTTTT. The chain carries TRBV18 and TRBJ2-2; the match to TRBD2 covers 7 bases. The CDR3 length is 15 residues. Trimming cost V 5 bases and J 5 bases; bases outside gene matches: 8. Germline CDR1 is KGHSH and CDR2 is LQKENI.

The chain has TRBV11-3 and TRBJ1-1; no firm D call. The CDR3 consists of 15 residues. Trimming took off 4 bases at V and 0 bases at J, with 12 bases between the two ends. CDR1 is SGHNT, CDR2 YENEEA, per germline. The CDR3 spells CASSSYGGLNTEAFF. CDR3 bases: TGTGCCAGCAGCTCTTACGGTGGTTTGAACACTGAAGCTTTCTTT.